A single sample gave rise to the 19 T cell receptor beta chains below, sequenced in a study of cytomegalovirus exposure and HLA in healthy donors. The PCR made use of 60 Vbeta and 13 Jbeta primers. Sequencing used immunoSEQ multiplex PCR; TCRdb keeps in-frame clones, though not all of them. The data show around 150,000 clones, with around four fifths seen just once and roughly 1.3% held by the top ten. Sequences were obtained from PBMCs. The receptors shown here come from a woman aged 45 to 65 in good health and CMV-seronegative.

The chain uses TRBV11-2 and TRBJ2-5; D unresolved. This CDR3 contains 13 residues. V shed 6 bases and J shed 5 bases, with 13 bases lying between them. Per the germline V gene, CDR1 is SGHAT and CDR2 is FQNNGV. Here the CDR3 DNA reads TGTGCCAGCAGACGAGGATATGGGGAGACCCAGTACTTC. Protein sequence: CASRRGYGETQYF.

Written as DNA, the CDR3 is TGTGCCATCAGTGATTCCGCGACTAGCGGGAGAATAGGGTTCTACAATGAGCAGTTCTTC. This gives the protein CAISDSATSGRIGFYNEQFF. This chain joins TRBV10-3 and TRBJ2-1; 12 positions match TRBD2. This CDR3 has 20 amino acids. Trimming removed 3 bases from V and 3 bases from J; junction bases left unmatched: 15. Germline loops: CDR1 ENHRY, CDR2 SYGVKD.

This chain links TRBV27 with TRBJ2-7; D might be TRBD1 (6 bases). Trimming removed 6 bases from V and 2 bases from J, with 17 bases in between. This CDR3 has 15 amino acids. CDR1 is MNHEY and CDR2 is SMNVEV in the germline V gene (reference sequence). The CDR3 sequence is CASRRQVVGAYEQYF. CDR3 DNA: TGTGCCAGCAGGCGACAGGTCGTCGGTGCCTACGAGCAGTACTTC.

The V and J genes are TRBV28 and TRBJ1-5; TRBD1 might be the D (5 bases). CDR1 MDHEN and CDR2 SYDVKM come from the germline V gene. The CDR3 has 14 amino acids. Trimming removed 7 bases from V and 6 bases from J, with 16 bases in between. In nucleotides, the CDR3 is TGTGCCAGCACCCAGGGAGGGAGGGGTCAGCCCCAGCATTTT. Residues: CASTQGGRGQPQHF.

The rearrangement links TRBV2 to TRBJ2-5; 7 nucleotides agree with TRBD1. Judging by the DNA end, TRBJ2-7 fits better; the J call may be wrong. Germline V gives CDR1 SNHLY, CDR2 FYNNEI. The CDR3 has 14 residues. CDR3 residues: CASSEMGRGNEQYF. In DNA, the CDR3 is TGTGCCAGCAGTGAAATGGGCAGGGGGAACGAGCAGTACTTC.

As DNA, the CDR3 is TGCAGCGTTAGAGTGACAGGGAGCCTCTCTAGCACAGATACGCAGTATTTT. It translates to CSVRVTGSLSSTDTQYF. The chain employs TRBV29-1 and TRBJ2-3, with 7 nucleotides matching TRBD1. The CDR3 contains 17 residues. V was clipped by 5 bases and J by 0 bases; unmatched bases: 14. Germline CDR1 is SQVTM and CDR2 is ANQGSEA.

This clone was observed a single time. The chain recombines TRBV15 with TRBJ2-1; D perhaps matches TRBD2 (5 bases). This CDR3 comprises 17 residues. Trimming pared 3 bases from V and 2 bases from J, leaving 17 bases between. The V gene's germline CDR1 is LNHNV and CDR2 YYDKDF (reference sequence). The CDR3 region has the DNA TGTGCCACCAGCAGTCCGGTGGAGGCCGTGACCTACAATGAGCAGTTCTTC. It translates to CATSSPVEAVTYNEQFF.

The chain has TRBV30 and TRBJ1-4, with D maybe TRBD1 (5 bases). V was clipped by 2 bases and J by 6 bases, with 13 bases between them. The germline CDR1 and CDR2 sequences are GTSNPN and SVGIG (reference sequence). This CDR3 has 14 amino acids. The CDR3 here is CAWSHGAQDEKLFF. The CDR3 nucleotides read TGTGCCTGGAGTCATGGGGCTCAGGATGAAAAACTGTTTTTT.

CDR3 sequence: CASSLEDSRLAGGRLYEQYF. The CDR3 nucleotides read TGTGCCAGCAGCTTAGAGGACAGCAGACTAGCGGGGGGGCGCCTCTACGAGCAGTACTTC. The chain recombines TRBV7-6 with TRBJ2-7; 14 bases are shared with TRBD2. The CDR3 sequence is 20 residues long. V gave up 1 base and J gave up 3 bases; unmatched junction bases: 14. The germline V gene has CDR1 SGHVS and CDR2 FNYEAQ.

This clone appeared a single time. The chain employs TRBV28 and TRBJ2-7, with D perhaps TRBD1 (5 bases). Germline V gene data show CDR1 as MDHEN and CDR2 as SYDVKM. The CDR3 has 15 residues. The V end was cut by 10 bases, the J end by 0 bases, with 19 bases between. The CDR3 spells CATWGQGRTSYEQYF. The CDR3 DNA reads as TGTGCCACCTGGGGTCAGGGCCGCACCTCCTACGAGCAGTACTTC.

This clone was detected only a few times. The chain uses TRBV4-1 and TRBJ2-2; D may be TRBD2 (5 bases). Germline CDR1 reads MGHRA; CDR2 reads YSYEKL. The ends were cut back, 8 bases at V and 2 bases at J, with 12 bases in the middle. The CDR3 covers 14 residues. In nucleotides, the CDR3 is TGCGCCAGCGAGGCAGGAGGTAACACCGGGGAGCTGTTTTTT. This sequence encodes CASEAGGNTGELFF.

The V call is TRBV18, the J call TRBJ2-1; possible D gene TRBD1, 6 bases. V lost 3 bases, J lost 5 bases, and 20 bases lay in between. From germline, CDR1 is KGHSH and CDR2 LQKENI. The CDR3 spans 17 residues. The CDR3 sequence: CASSPRLHRDTHNEQFF. The CDR3 DNA is TGTGCCAGCTCACCTCGGCTGCACCGGGACACCCACAATGAGCAGTTCTTC.

The V and J genes are TRBV10-3 and TRBJ2-2, with 8 bases identical to TRBD1. V gave up 10 bases and J gave up 7 bases; unmatched junction bases: 14. Germline V gene data show CDR1 as ENHRY and CDR2 as SYGVKD. CDR3 length: 15 amino acids. The CDR3 nucleotides are TGTGCCACCCGAAGGTCACAGGGGGAGAACGGGGAGCTGTTTTTT. It is translated as CATRRSQGENGELFF.

The chain links TRBV7-2 to TRBJ2-7; 8 bases fit TRBD1. V trimming: 2 bases; J trimming: 0 bases; junction bases outside the gene matches: 6. CDR1 and CDR2 (germline): SGHTA, FQGNSA. The CDR3 loop spans 16 amino acids. The CDR3: CASSLKDRGHSYEQYF. CDR3 DNA: TGTGCCAGCAGCTTAAAAGACAGGGGCCACTCCTACGAGCAGTACTTC.

V gene TRBV7-2 combines with J gene TRBJ2-7; 7 bases agree with TRBD1. Germline values: CDR1 SGHTA, CDR2 FQGNSA. Germline trimming cut 4 bases from V and 0 bases from J; bases unmatched to any gene: 6. The CDR3 length is 15 residues. CDR3 sequence (DNA): TGTGCCAGCAGCTCGGACAGGTTATACTCCTACGAGCAGTACTTC. Its translation: CASSSDRLYSYEQYF.

Only a few counts were recorded for this clone. The chain combines TRBV6-6 with TRBJ1-5; 12 bases line up with TRBD1. The V segment lost 2 bases and the J segment 7 bases; nucleotides outside the gene matches: 3. The CDR3 extends over 15 amino acids. The germline V gene encodes CDR1 MNHNY and CDR2 SVGAGI (reference sequence). CDR3 DNA: TGTGCCAGCAGTTACCGGGACAGGGGGCGGCAGCCCCAGCATTTT. It is translated as CASSYRDRGRQPQHF.

V is TRBV30 and J is TRBJ2-7, with TRBD2 identical over 8 bases. J gave up 5 bases and V 1 base, and 4 bases lay outside the gene matches. The CDR3 has 13 amino acids. From germline, CDR1 is GTSNPN and CDR2 SVGIG (reference sequence). CDR3 residues: CAWSGGLAHEQYF. The CDR3 DNA reads as TGTGCCTGGAGTGGAGGACTAGCTCACGAGCAGTACTTC.

The chain couples TRBV28 to TRBJ2-1, with 11 nucleotides matching TRBD2. V shed 6 bases and J 7 bases; nucleotides not matched to a gene: 5. CDR1 is MDHEN and CDR2 is SYDVKM in the germline V gene. CDR3 length equals 14 residues. CDR3 nucleotide sequence: TGTGCCAGCAGGACTAGCGGGGCTTCGAATGAGCAGTTCTTC. This sequence encodes CASRTSGASNEQFF.

This clone is a singleton in its sample. CDR3 coding DNA: TGTGCCAGCAGTTTAGTCGGGGATCCCACTGAAGCTTTCTTT. Residues: CASSLVGDPTEAFF. The rearrangement links TRBV28 to TRBJ1-1; D unclear. CDR1 and CDR2 from the germline V gene are MDHEN and SYDVKM. The CDR3 covers 14 residues. Trimming stripped 2 bases from V and 4 bases from J, with 11 bases between. The full variable domain, completed using reference TRBV28 and TRBJ1-1, is DVKVTQSSRYLVKRTGEKVFLECVQDMDHENMFWYRQDPGLGLRLIYFSYDVKMKEKGDIPEGYSVSREKKERFSLILESASTNQTSMYLCASSLVGDPTEAFFGQGTRLTVV.